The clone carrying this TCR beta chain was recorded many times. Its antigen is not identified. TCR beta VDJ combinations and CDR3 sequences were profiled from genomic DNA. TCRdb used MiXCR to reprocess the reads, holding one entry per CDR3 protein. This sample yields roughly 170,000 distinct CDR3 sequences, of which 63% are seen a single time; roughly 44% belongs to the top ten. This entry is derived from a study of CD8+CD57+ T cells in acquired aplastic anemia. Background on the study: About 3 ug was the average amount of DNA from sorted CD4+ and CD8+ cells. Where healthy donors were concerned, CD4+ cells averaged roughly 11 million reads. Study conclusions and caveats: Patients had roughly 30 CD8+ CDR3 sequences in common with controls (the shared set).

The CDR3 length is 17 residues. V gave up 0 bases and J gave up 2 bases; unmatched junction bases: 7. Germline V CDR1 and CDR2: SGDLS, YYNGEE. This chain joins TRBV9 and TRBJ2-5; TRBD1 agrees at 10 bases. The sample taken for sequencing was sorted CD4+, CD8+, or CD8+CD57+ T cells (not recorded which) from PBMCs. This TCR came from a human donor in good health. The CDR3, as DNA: TGTGCCAGCAGCGTAGGCGGACAGGGGGTCCTACAAGAGACCCAGTACTTC. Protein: CASSVGGQGVLQETQYF.